This T cell receptor beta chain derives from a study of blood T cell repertoires in COVID-19. Study context: Both acute and convalescent COVID-19 samples were obtained from the United States, Italy and Spain. Nucleic acid was either cDNA or gDNA, and it came from T cells, B-cell-depleted T cells, or PBMCs.

The V end lost 0 bases, the J end lost 3 bases, and 9 bases lay between the germline ends. The CDR3 contains 14 residues. CDR1 and CDR2 from the germline V gene are KGHSH and LQKENI. Methods used by the authors: By means of reference gene primer amplification, nucleated cell counts were estimated. Profiling relied on immunoSEQ multiplex PCR, and the TCRdb table lists in-frame clones only, not all of them. V and J calls and clone size come straight from that table; D and trimming were deduced from the DNA. The sample holds more than 140,000 clones, about 79% seen once. The sequenced sample was peripheral blood. The clonotype originates from a woman aged 45 to 65 in a cohort sampled during active or convalescent COVID-19. This chain links TRBV18 with TRBJ2-7; D is ambiguous. CDR3 nucleotides: TGTGCCAGCTCACCACCTTACTCTGGCTACGAGCAGTACTTC. Its protein product is CASSPPYSGYEQYF.